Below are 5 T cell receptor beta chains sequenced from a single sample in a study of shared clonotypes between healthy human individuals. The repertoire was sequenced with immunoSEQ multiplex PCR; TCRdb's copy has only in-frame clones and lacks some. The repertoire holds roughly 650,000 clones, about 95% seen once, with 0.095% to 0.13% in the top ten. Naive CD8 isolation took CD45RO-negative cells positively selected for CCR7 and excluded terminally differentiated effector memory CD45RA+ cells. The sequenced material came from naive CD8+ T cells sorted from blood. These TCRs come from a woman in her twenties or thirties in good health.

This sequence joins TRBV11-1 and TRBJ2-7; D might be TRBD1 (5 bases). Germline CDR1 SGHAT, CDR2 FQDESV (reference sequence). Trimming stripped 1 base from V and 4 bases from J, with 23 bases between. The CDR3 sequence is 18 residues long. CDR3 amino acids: CASSLVAGPETTVYEQYF. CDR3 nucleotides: TGTGCCAGCAGCTTAGTTGCAGGGCCAGAAACAACGGTATACGAGCAGTACTTC.

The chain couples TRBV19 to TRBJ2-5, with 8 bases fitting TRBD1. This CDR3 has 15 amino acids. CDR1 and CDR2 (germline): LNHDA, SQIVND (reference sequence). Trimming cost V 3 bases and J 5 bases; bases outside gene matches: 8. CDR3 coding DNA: TGTGCCAGTAGTATCCCCGGACAGGGAGTGGAGACCCAGTACTTC. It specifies CASSIPGQGVETQYF.

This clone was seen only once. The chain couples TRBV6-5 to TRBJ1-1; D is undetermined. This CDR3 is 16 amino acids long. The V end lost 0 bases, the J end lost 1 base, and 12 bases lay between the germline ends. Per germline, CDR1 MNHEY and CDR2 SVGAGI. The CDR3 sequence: CASSYSSRAPNTEAFF. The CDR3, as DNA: TGTGCCAGCAGTTACTCGAGTAGGGCACCGAACACTGAAGCTTTCTTT.

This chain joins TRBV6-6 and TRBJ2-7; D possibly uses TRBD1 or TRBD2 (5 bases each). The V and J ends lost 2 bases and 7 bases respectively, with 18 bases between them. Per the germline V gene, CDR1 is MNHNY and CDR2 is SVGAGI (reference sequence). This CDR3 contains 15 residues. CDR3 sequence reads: CASSYGGAAFGEQYF. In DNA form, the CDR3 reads TGTGCCAGCAGTTACGGGGGAGCCGCCTTTGGAGAGCAGTACTTC.

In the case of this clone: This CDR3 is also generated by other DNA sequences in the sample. The CDR3 here is CAISAGTSDQETQYF. The CDR3 bases are TGTGCCATCAGCGCCGGGACTAGCGACCAAGAGACCCAGTACTTC. V usage is TRBV10-3 and J usage is TRBJ2-5, with 10 bases matching TRBD2. In germline, CDR1 is ENHRY, CDR2 SYGVKD. The CDR3 length is 15 residues. Unmatched junction bases numbered 4, after V lost 6 bases and J lost 0 bases.